Here is one T cell receptor (beta chain) with its context. The data were obtained in a study of blood T cell repertoires in COVID-19. For the study at large: The study drew acute and convalescent COVID-19 samples from the United States, Italy and Spain. PBMCs, B-cell-depleted T cells, or T cells provided the cDNA or gDNA that made up the material.

Per the authors' pipeline: Scientists estimated how many nucleated cells there were by amplifying reference gene primers. Libraries were prepared by immunoSEQ multiplex PCR; TCRdb keeps only in-frame clonotypes and omits some of them. D and trimming were read from the DNA, whereas the V and J calls and clone size are those reported in that table. The sample consists of 300,000 to 350,000 clones, 80% to 90% of them appearing once. Seattle cases were enrolled at active infection and followed longitudinally. This CDR3 has 15 residues. The V and J ends lost 0 bases and 6 bases respectively, with 14 bases between them. CDR1 and CDR2 from the germline V gene are LGHNA and YSLEER.

The sample consisted of peripheral blood. The receptor was isolated from a man younger than 40 with COVID-19, enrolled during active disease. The chain joins TRBV4-3 to TRBJ1-2, with TRBD1 as a possible D gene (6 bases). Here the CDR3 reads CASSQDGAGDDGYTF. The CDR3 DNA is TGCGCCAGCAGCCAAGATGGGGCAGGGGACGATGGCTACACCTTC.